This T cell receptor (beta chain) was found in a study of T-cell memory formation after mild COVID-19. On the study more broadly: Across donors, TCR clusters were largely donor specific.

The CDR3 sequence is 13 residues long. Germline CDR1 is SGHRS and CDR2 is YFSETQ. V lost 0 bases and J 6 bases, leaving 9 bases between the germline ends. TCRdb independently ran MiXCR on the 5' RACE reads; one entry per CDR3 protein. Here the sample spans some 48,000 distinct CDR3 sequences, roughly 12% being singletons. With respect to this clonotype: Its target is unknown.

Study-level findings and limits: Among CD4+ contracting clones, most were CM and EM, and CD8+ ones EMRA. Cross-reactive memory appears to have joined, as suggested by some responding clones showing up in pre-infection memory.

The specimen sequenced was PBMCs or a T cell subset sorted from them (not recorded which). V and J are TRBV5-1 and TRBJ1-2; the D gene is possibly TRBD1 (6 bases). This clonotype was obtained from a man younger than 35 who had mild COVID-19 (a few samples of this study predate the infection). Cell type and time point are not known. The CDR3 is CASSLAQGNGYTF. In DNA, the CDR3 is TGCGCCAGCAGCTTGGCACAGGGAAATGGCTACACCTTC. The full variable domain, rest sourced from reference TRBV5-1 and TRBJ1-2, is KAGVTQTPRYLIKTRGQQVTLSCSPISGHRSVSWYQQTPGQGLQFLFEYFSETQRNKGNFPGRFSGRQFSNSRSEMNVSTLELGDSALYLCASSLAQGNGYTFGSGTRLTVV.